The table lists the clone carrying this T cell receptor (beta chain) with a few counts. What it binds is not known. This sample stems from a study of T cells after yellow fever vaccination. Study-wide points: The CD4 and CD8 compartments had a small share of their clonotypes in common. Most clones from primary vaccination resurfaced after the booster (approximately 96% CD4, less than 90% CD8).

CDR3 size: 11 residues. Trimming left V 3 bases short and J 8 bases short, with 10 bases between. CDR1 and CDR2 (germline): DFQATT, SNEGSKA (reference sequence). A universal primer site and UMIs were added as TCR cDNA was made by 5'RACE template switching. Each CDR3 protein is one row after TCRdb ran MiXCR on the 5' RACE reads. The sample holds more than 300,000 distinct CDR3 sequences, about 10% seen once. The rearrangement links TRBV20-1 to TRBJ1-2; D is undetermined. The sequence was collected from a man aged 18 to 29 who received the YFV17D yellow fever vaccine. The starting material was CD4+ T cells sorted from PBMCs, obtained 45 days after the yellow fever booster vaccination. CDR3 coding DNA: TGCAGTGCTAGGATAGTACGCGGCTACACCTTC. Translated: CSARIVRGYTF.